A selection of T cell receptor beta chains follows, all from one sample in a study of OX40 agonist ivuxolimab in advanced cancers. Profiled with immunoSEQ multiplex PCR; TCRdb holds only in-frame clones, not every one. Counted here are more than 65,000 clones, roughly 82% occurring once; the ten biggest clones make up roughly 1.2%. The source was CD4+ or CD8+ T cells sorted from blood, collected in a trial of the OX40 agonist ivuxolimab. Every receptor here comes from an adult with an advanced solid tumor such as melanoma, head and neck, liver or kidney cancer. CDR3s include the opening cysteine and the closing phenylalanine or tryptophan. The D gene is left open where the match is weak. Rows may omit the clone size; those that give it use once, few, many or a size class.

d_gene: TRBD1
j_gene: TRBJ1-1
abundance: NA
v_gene: TRBV18
len: 15
CDR3aa: CASSQGPGGVAEAFF

d_gene: NA
j_gene: TRBJ2-7
abundance: NA
v_gene: TRBV9
len: 18
CDR3aa: CASSAGSGYSGFVHEQYF

d_gene: NA
j_gene: TRBJ1-1
abundance: NA
v_gene: TRBV5-4
len: 15
CDR3aa: CASSSSKTGNTEAFF

d_gene: NA
j_gene: TRBJ2-1
abundance: NA
v_gene: TRBV15
len: 12
CDR3aa: CATSRAGNEQFF

d_gene: TRBD1
j_gene: TRBJ1-1
abundance: NA
v_gene: TRBV6-5
len: 15
CDR3aa: CASSPRGTGRTEAFF

d_gene: NA
j_gene: TRBJ2-7
abundance: once
v_gene: TRBV7-9
len: 16
CDR3aa: CASSPSPAASSYEQYF

d_gene: NA
j_gene: TRBJ2-1
abundance: NA
v_gene: TRBV18
len: 14
CDR3aa: CASSPPGTANEQFF

d_gene: NA
j_gene: TRBJ1-3
abundance: NA
v_gene: TRBV4-2
len: 17
CDR3aa: CASSSGPTGTSGNTIYF

d_gene: TRBD1
j_gene: TRBJ2-7
abundance: NA
v_gene: TRBV5-1
len: 13
CDR3aa: CASSTRDSYEQYF

d_gene: NA
j_gene: TRBJ2-5
abundance: once
v_gene: TRBV9
len: 14
CDR3aa: CASSVGSYQETQYF

d_gene: NA
j_gene: TRBJ2-7
abundance: NA
v_gene: TRBV10-3
len: 12
CDR3aa: CATGIPSYEQYF

d_gene: NA
j_gene: TRBJ2-3
abundance: NA
v_gene: TRBV9
len: 16
CDR3aa: CASSSGRLGFTDTQYF

d_gene: NA
j_gene: TRBJ1-3
abundance: NA
v_gene: TRBV2
len: 14
CDR3aa: CASRLESSGNTIYF

d_gene: TRBD2
j_gene: TRBJ2-2
abundance: few
v_gene: TRBV9
len: 15
CDR3aa: CASSVASGYTGELFF

d_gene: TRBD1
j_gene: TRBJ1-5
abundance: NA
v_gene: TRBV6-1
len: 13
CDR3aa: CATKGQGGQPQHF

d_gene: NA
j_gene: TRBJ2-1
abundance: NA
v_gene: TRBV6-5
len: 15
CDR3aa: CASSYSGVNYNEQFF

d_gene: NA
j_gene: TRBJ2-7
abundance: few
v_gene: TRBV11-2
len: 16
CDR3aa: CASSPYRRVVPYEQYF

d_gene: NA
j_gene: TRBJ2-3
abundance: few
v_gene: TRBV7-2
len: 18
CDR3aa: CASSLEGIGGYNTDTQYF

d_gene: TRBD1
j_gene: TRBJ2-5
abundance: NA
v_gene: TRBV6-5
len: 15
CDR3aa: CASSYFGTGGETQYF

d_gene: NA
j_gene: TRBJ2-2
abundance: NA
v_gene: TRBV2
len: 11
CDR3aa: CASKEGGELFF

d_gene: NA
j_gene: TRBJ1-1
abundance: NA
v_gene: TRBV18
len: 14
CDR3aa: CASSRGGLNTEAFF

d_gene: NA
j_gene: TRBJ1-1
abundance: NA
v_gene: TRBV5-1
len: 15
CDR3aa: CASSLDGKTNTEAFF

d_gene: NA
j_gene: TRBJ1-2
abundance: NA
v_gene: TRBV6-5
len: 16
CDR3aa: CASSYSTGRTNYGYTF

d_gene: NA
j_gene: TRBJ1-2
abundance: NA
v_gene: TRBV5-4
len: 15
CDR3aa: CASSSGTQGIYGYTF

d_gene: NA
j_gene: TRBJ2-4
abundance: NA
v_gene: TRBV19
len: 16
CDR3aa: CASSILSREAKNIQYF

d_gene: NA
j_gene: TRBJ2-3
abundance: NA
v_gene: TRBV7-9
len: 14
CDR3aa: CASSLSGVTDTQYF

d_gene: NA
j_gene: TRBJ1-2
abundance: NA
v_gene: TRBV7-5
len: 16
CDR3aa: CARSSDRGRHGFGYTF

d_gene: NA
j_gene: TRBJ1-3
abundance: once
v_gene: TRBV6-6
len: 13
CDR3aa: CASSYNSENTIYF

d_gene: TRBD2
j_gene: TRBJ2-2
abundance: NA
v_gene: TRBV4-1
len: 16
CDR3aa: CASSQPGLGGNGELFF

d_gene: NA
j_gene: TRBJ1-3
abundance: NA
v_gene: TRBV6-1
len: 14
CDR3aa: CASSDTPSGNTIYF

d_gene: NA
j_gene: TRBJ2-7
abundance: NA
v_gene: TRBV27
len: 14
CDR3aa: CASSLGGDPYEQYF

d_gene: NA
j_gene: TRBJ2-3
abundance: NA
v_gene: TRBV6-6
len: 14
CDR3aa: CAVSSGKYTDTQYF

d_gene: NA
j_gene: TRBJ2-1
abundance: NA
v_gene: TRBV4-1
len: 19
CDR3aa: CASSHGDLGGPVRGNEQFF

d_gene: TRBD2
j_gene: TRBJ2-7
abundance: NA
v_gene: TRBV7-2
len: 15
CDR3aa: CASSPRLAGRYEQYF

d_gene: NA
j_gene: TRBJ1-2
abundance: NA
v_gene: TRBV28
len: 13
CDR3aa: CASRTGSFYGYTF

d_gene: TRBD1
j_gene: TRBJ1-5
abundance: NA
v_gene: TRBV7-2
len: 17
CDR3aa: CASSLGGGGGFNQPQHF

d_gene: NA
j_gene: TRBJ1-2
abundance: NA
v_gene: TRBV7-8
len: 14
CDR3aa: CASSLFTGSYGYTF

d_gene: NA
j_gene: TRBJ1-4
abundance: NA
v_gene: TRBV28
len: 14
CDR3aa: CASSLGGAREKLFF

d_gene: TRBD1
j_gene: TRBJ2-2
abundance: NA
v_gene: TRBV7-2
len: 15
CDR3aa: CASSPRQGFTGELFF

d_gene: NA
j_gene: TRBJ2-7
abundance: NA
v_gene: TRBV4-2
len: 16
CDR3aa: CASSQVQGGLSYEQYF

d_gene: NA
j_gene: TRBJ2-5
abundance: once
v_gene: TRBV7-2
len: 13
CDR3aa: CASSRDTQETQYF

d_gene: NA
j_gene: TRBJ2-3
abundance: NA
v_gene: TRBV7-7
len: 13
CDR3aa: CASSLRQFDTQYF

d_gene: TRBD1
j_gene: TRBJ2-2
abundance: NA
v_gene: TRBV5-6
len: 16
CDR3aa: CASSWTGSTNTGELFF